The 19 T cell receptor beta chains in this list originate from one sample, sequenced in a study of cytomegalovirus exposure and HLA in healthy donors. The PCR employed 60 Vbeta primers together with 13 Jbeta primers. Profiled with immunoSEQ multiplex PCR; TCRdb holds only in-frame clones, not every one. In total, the table holds 40,000 or so clones. Sample: PBMCs. The receptors here all came from a young man in good health and CMV-seronegative.

The gene calls are TRBV5-1 and TRBJ1-2; D is unresolved. Germline loops: CDR1 SGHRS, CDR2 YFSETQ. The V gene lost 1 base and the J gene lost 4 bases, with 11 bases spanning the gap. CDR3 length: 14 residues. The CDR3 region is CASSLTAAVYGYTF. CDR3 nucleotides: TGCGCCAGCAGCTTGACAGCCGCTGTCTATGGCTACACCTTC.

V usage is TRBV19 and J usage is TRBJ2-1; 10 positions agree with TRBD2. Losses at the gene ends were 10 bases for V and 5 bases for J; bases not matched to a gene: 11. The CDR3 loop spans 15 amino acids. Germline V gene lookup returns CDR1 LNHDA and CDR2 SQIVND (reference sequence). The CDR3 spells CATTLKAGGDNEQFF. The CDR3 nucleotides read TGTGCCACGACCCTTAAAGCGGGAGGGGACAATGAGCAGTTCTTC. The entire variable domain, with the rest obtained from reference TRBV19 and TRBJ2-1, is as follows: DGGITQSPKYLFRKEGQNVTLSCEQNLNHDAMYWYRQDPGQGLRLIYYSQIVNDFQKGDIAEGYSVSREKKESFPLTVTSAQKNPTAFYLCATTLKAGGDNEQFFGPGTRLTVL.

The V gene is TRBV5-5, the J gene TRBJ2-7; 8 bases align to TRBD2. V gave up 4 bases and J gave up 3 bases; unmatched junction bases: 6. The CDR3 covers 14 residues. Germline loops: CDR1 SGHKS, CDR2 YYEKEE (reference sequence). The CDR3 DNA reads as TGTGCCAGCAGCACACGGACTAGCATCTACGAGCAGTACTTC. It encodes CASSTRTSIYEQYF.

The V gene is TRBV4-2, the J gene TRBJ2-1, with 8 nucleotides matching TRBD1. The CDR3 extends over 16 amino acids. Germline CDR1 reads LGHNA; CDR2 reads YNFKEQ. The V and J ends lost 1 base and 5 bases, in that order; junction bases with no gene match: 7. CDR3 DNA sequence: TGTGCCAGCAGCCAAGCTTCAGGGGGCCCGGACAATGAGCAGTTCTTC. It yields the protein CASSQASGGPDNEQFF.

The V call is TRBV6-6, the J call TRBJ2-7; D uncertain. Germline V gene sequence: CDR1 MNHNY, CDR2 SVGAGI (reference sequence). This CDR3 region has 14 residues. V gave up 2 bases and J gave up 1 base, with 9 bases separating them. The chain's CDR3 is CASSYSQASYEQYF. The CDR3 region has the DNA TGTGCCAGCAGTTACAGCCAGGCGTCCTACGAGCAGTACTTC.

This chain uses TRBV29-1 with TRBJ1-1; D call uncertain. The germline V gene has CDR1 SQVTM and CDR2 ANQGSEA. V gave up 4 bases and J gave up 3 bases, with 6 bases separating them. This CDR3 is built from 11 residues. The CDR3 region is CSVGSDTEAFF. The DNA of the CDR3 is TGCAGCGTTGGTAGCGACACTGAAGCTTTCTTT.

The chain has TRBV4-1 and TRBJ2-7; 12 bases match TRBD2. V was pared by 1 base and J by 2 bases, with 3 bases of the junction left unmatched. CDR1 and CDR2 from the germline V gene are MGHRA and YSYEKL. The CDR3 is made up of 16 amino acids. The CDR3 nucleotides are TGCGCCAGCAGCCAAGGAGGACTAGCGGGAACCTACGAGCAGTACTTC. This codes for CASSQGGLAGTYEQYF.

This chain joins TRBV4-3 and TRBJ2-7; the match to TRBD1 covers 7 bases. The CDR3 length is 15 residues. The trim removed 3 bases at V and 5 bases at J, leaving 10 bases unmatched. The germline gives CDR1 LGHNA, CDR2 YSLEER. The CDR3 nucleotides are TGCGCCAGCAGCCAGGACAGGTCCCCCTTGGACGAGCAGTACTTC. The encoded protein is CASSQDRSPLDEQYF.

This chain joins TRBV10-3 and TRBJ1-4; 7 positions agree with TRBD1. CDR3 length: 12 amino acids. J was trimmed by 8 bases and V by 5 bases; bases with no gene match: 2. Germline values: CDR1 ENHRY, CDR2 SYGVKD. The CDR3 sequence is CAISRTGEKLFF. As DNA, the CDR3 is TGTGCCATCAGTCGGACAGGAGAAAAACTGTTTTTT.

This chain uses TRBV7-9 with TRBJ2-7; the D is unclear. The germline V gene has CDR1 SEHNR and CDR2 FQNEAQ (reference sequence). The CDR3 has 14 amino acids. Trimming shortened V by 1 base and J by 6 bases, and 13 bases separated the two germline ends. CDR3 sequence: CASSLGARRTEQYF. The CDR3, as DNA: TGTGCCAGCAGCTTAGGAGCGCGTCGAACCGAGCAGTACTTC.

The rearrangement links TRBV29-1 to TRBJ2-7, with 12 bases identical to TRBD1. This CDR3 has 14 residues. Germline V gene data show CDR1 as SQVTM and CDR2 as ANQGSEA. V lost 5 bases to trimming and J lost 9 bases; unmatched junction nucleotides: 11. The CDR3 sequence: CSVTGTGGSGGQYF. In DNA, the CDR3 is TGCAGCGTTACCGGGACAGGGGGCTCGGGGGGGCAGTACTTC.

This chain connects TRBV7-2 to TRBJ2-7; 9 bases match TRBD1. Germline V gene data show CDR1 as SGHTA and CDR2 as FQGNSA. The CDR3 is made up of 14 amino acids. With V trimmed by 3 bases and J by 4 bases, 4 bases remained unmatched. The CDR3 region is CASSFRTGDYEQYF. The CDR3 nucleotides are TGTGCCAGCAGCTTTAGGACAGGGGATTACGAGCAGTACTTC.

The V gene is TRBV29-1, the J gene TRBJ2-5, with 8 bases lining up with TRBD1. Germline V CDR1 and CDR2: SQVTM, ANQGSEA. The CDR3 spans 14 residues. Trimming at V came to 1 base and at J to 4 bases, leaving 5 bases not matched to a gene. The CDR3 DNA sequence: TGCAGCGTTGAAGGACAGGGGATGTTAGAGACCCAGTACTTC. It encodes CSVEGQGMLETQYF.

J is TRBJ1-6 and V is TRBV25-1; D is unclear. Germline loops: CDR1 MGHDK, CDR2 SYGVNS. The CDR3 contains 15 residues. V gave up 3 bases and J gave up 4 bases, with 10 bases separating them. CDR3 residues: CASSDGGGYNSPLHF. CDR3 nucleotide sequence: TGTGCCAGCAGTGATGGTGGAGGGTATAATTCACCCCTCCACTTT. Looking up the rest from reference TRBV25-1 and TRBJ1-6 gives the full variable domain: EADIYQTPRYLVIGTGKKITLECSQTMGHDKMYWYQQDPGMELHLIHYSYGVNSTEKGDLSSESTVSRIRTEHFPLTLESARPSHTSQYLCASSDGGGYNSPLHFGNGTRLTVT.

This chain connects TRBV27 to TRBJ2-4; 13 positions match TRBD2. The CDR3 has 22 amino acids. Germline values: CDR1 MNHEY, CDR2 SMNVEV (reference sequence). Trimming cost V 0 bases and J 3 bases; bases outside gene matches: 17. The CDR3 loop reads CASSLSGLLGLAGVSDKNIQYF. CDR3 coding DNA: TGTGCCAGCAGTTTATCGGGTCTCCTAGGACTAGCGGGAGTCTCTGACAAAAACATTCAGTACTTC.

The rearrangement joins TRBV7-9 to TRBJ2-1; D call uncertain. The CDR3 runs to 12 residues. V shed 4 bases and J shed 10 bases, with 11 bases lying between them. Germline V lookup: CDR1 SEHNR, CDR2 FQNEAQ (reference sequence). This CDR3 is CASSSAKTEQFF. The CDR3 DNA sequence: TGTGCCAGCAGCTCCGCAAAGACAGAGCAGTTCTTC.

The V gene is TRBV5-4, the J gene TRBJ1-1; D is uncertain. The CDR3 is 15 amino acids. The germline CDR1 and CDR2 sequences are SGHNT and YYREEE (reference sequence). Between the trimmed V and J ends, which lost 1 base and 8 bases, there was a span of 18 bases. This CDR3 is CASSLTPAALNEAFF. The CDR3 DNA sequence: TGTGCCAGCAGCTTGACTCCAGCGGCACTTAACGAAGCTTTCTTT.

The rearrangement links TRBV15 to TRBJ2-6; the D is unclear. CDR3 length: 15 residues. CDR1 LNHNV and CDR2 YYDKDF come from the germline V gene (reference sequence). V was trimmed by 1 base and J by 1 base, leaving 5 bases between them. The CDR3 region is CATSRASSGANVLTF. The CDR3 DNA reads TGTGCCACCAGCAGAGCGAGTTCTGGGGCCAACGTCCTGACTTTC.

V is TRBV5-5 and J is TRBJ1-6; D possibly corresponds to TRBD1 (6 bases). Trimming took off 0 bases at V and 11 bases at J, with 15 bases between the two ends. CDR3 size: 15 residues. Germline V gives CDR1 SGHKS, CDR2 YYEKEE (reference sequence). CDR3 sequence (DNA): TGTGCCAGCAGCTTGGAGCCGGGACATCTTGCACCCCTCCACTTT. Protein: CASSLEPGHLAPLHF.